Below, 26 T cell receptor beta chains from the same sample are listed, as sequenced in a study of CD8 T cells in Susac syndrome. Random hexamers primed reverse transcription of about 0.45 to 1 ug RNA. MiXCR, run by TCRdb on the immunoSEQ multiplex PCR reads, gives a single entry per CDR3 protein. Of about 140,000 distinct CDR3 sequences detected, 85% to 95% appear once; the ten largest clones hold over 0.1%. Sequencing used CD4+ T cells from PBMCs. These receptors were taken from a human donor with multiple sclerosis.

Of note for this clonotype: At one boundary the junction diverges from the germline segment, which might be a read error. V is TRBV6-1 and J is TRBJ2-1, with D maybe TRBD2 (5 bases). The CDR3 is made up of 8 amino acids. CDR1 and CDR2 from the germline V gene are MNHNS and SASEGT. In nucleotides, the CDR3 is TGTGCCAGCAGTGACGGGGTCTTC. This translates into CASSDGVF.

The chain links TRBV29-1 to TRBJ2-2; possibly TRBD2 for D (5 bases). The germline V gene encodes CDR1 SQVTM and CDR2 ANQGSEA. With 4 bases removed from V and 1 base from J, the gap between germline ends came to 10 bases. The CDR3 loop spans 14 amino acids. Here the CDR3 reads CSVGSGLNTGELFF. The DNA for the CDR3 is TGCAGCGTTGGTTCGGGGTTGAACACCGGGGAGCTGTTTTTT.

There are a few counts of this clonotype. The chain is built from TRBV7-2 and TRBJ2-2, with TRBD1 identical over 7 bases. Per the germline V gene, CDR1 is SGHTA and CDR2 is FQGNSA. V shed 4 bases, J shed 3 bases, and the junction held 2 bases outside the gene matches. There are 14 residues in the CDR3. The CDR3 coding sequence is TGTGCCAGCAGCTCCGGGACAGACACCGGGGAGCTGTTTTTT. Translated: CASSSGTDTGELFF.

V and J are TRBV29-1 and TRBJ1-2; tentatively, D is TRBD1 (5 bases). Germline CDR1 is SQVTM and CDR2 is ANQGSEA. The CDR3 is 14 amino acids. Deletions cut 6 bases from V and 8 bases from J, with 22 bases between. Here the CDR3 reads CSVGTNGGTGGYTF. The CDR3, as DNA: TGCAGCGTCGGGACGAACGGGGGAACGGGAGGCTACACCTTC.

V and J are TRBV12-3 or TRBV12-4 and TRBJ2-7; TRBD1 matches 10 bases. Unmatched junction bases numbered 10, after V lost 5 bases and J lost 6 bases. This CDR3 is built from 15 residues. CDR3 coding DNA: TGTGCCAGCAGTCTTAGGACAGGGGGAAGAGGCGAGCAGTACTTC. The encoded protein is CASSLRTGGRGEQYF.

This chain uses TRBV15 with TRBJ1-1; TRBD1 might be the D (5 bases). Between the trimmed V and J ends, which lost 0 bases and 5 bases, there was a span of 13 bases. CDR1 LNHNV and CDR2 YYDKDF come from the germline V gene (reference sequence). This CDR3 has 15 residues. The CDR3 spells CATSRDRVSGTEAFF. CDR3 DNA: TGTGCCACCAGCAGAGATAGGGTCTCAGGGACTGAAGCTTTCTTT.

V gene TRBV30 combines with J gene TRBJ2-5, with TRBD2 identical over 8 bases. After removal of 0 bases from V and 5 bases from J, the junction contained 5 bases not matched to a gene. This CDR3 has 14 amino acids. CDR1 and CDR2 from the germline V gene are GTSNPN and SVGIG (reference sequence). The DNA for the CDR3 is TGTGCCTGGAGTGTAATAGCGGGGAGGGAGACCCAGTACTTC. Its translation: CAWSVIAGRETQYF.

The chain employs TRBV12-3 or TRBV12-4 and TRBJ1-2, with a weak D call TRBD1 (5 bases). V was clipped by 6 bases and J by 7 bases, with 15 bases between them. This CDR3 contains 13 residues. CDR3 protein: CASSRDPGTGYTF. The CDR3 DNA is TGTGCCAGCAGCCGGGACCCGGGAACTGGCTACACCTTC.

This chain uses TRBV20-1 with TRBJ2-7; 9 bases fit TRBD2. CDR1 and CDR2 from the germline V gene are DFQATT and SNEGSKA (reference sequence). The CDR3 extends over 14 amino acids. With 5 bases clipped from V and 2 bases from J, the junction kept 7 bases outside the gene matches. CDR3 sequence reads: CSAEQSSGAYEQYF. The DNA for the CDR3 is TGCAGTGCTGAGCAGTCTAGCGGGGCCTACGAGCAGTACTTC.

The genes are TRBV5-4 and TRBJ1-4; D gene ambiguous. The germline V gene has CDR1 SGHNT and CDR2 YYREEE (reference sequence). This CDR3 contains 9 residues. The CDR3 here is CDWQERMFF. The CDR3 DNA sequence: TGTGACTGGCAGGAGAGGATGTTTTTT.

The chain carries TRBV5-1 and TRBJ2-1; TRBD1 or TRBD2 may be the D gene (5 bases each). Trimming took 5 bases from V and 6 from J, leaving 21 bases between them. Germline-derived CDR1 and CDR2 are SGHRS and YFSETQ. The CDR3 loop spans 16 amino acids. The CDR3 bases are TGCGCCAGCAGTCTCCGGGACCCCCAACCCTCCAATGAGCAGTTCTTC. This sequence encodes CASSLRDPQPSNEQFF.

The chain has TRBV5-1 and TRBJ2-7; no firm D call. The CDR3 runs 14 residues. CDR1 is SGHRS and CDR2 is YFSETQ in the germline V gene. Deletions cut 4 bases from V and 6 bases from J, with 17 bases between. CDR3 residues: CASSQTTGSREQYF. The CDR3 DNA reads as TGCGCCAGCAGCCAAACCACCGGGTCCCGCGAGCAGTACTTC. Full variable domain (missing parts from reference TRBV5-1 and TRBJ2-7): KAGVTQTPRYLIKTRGQQVTLSCSPISGHRSVSWYQQTPGQGLQFLFEYFSETQRNKGNFPGRFSGRQFSNSRSEMNVSTLELGDSALYLCASSQTTGSREQYFGPGTRLTVT.

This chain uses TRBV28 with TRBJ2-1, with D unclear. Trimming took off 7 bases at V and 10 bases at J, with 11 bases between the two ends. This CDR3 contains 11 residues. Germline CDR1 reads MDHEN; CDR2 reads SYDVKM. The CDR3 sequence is CASISGLEQFF. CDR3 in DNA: TGTGCCAGCATCTCCGGGCTAGAGCAGTTCTTC.

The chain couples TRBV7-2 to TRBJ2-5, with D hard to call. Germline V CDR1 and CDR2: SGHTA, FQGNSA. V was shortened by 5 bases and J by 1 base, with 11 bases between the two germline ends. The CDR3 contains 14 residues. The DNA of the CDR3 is TGTGCCAGCAGCCTCCCCCCGGTCCAAGAGACCCAGTACTTC. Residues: CASSLPPVQETQYF.

The CDR3 is CSAIPLLVSYNEQFF. The CDR3 DNA reads as TGCAGTGCTATACCACTACTAGTCTCCTACAATGAGCAGTTCTTC. The V gene is TRBV20-1, the J gene TRBJ2-1, with TRBD2 as a possible D gene (5 bases). Germline V gene lookup returns CDR1 DFQATT and CDR2 SNEGSKA (reference sequence). The CDR3 is 15 residues long. The germline V and J ends were trimmed by 4 bases and 0 bases, with 13 bases remaining between them.

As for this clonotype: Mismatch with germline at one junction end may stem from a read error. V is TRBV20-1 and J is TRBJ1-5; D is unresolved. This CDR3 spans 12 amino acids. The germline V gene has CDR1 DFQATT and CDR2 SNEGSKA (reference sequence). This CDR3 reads CSARGKISPTYF. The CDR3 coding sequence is TGCAGTGCTAGGGGGAAAATCAGCCCCACCTATTTT.

The CDR3 nucleotides are TGTGCCAGCAGTGTAGAGGGCGACCGGGAGTTCTTC. This sequence encodes CASSVEGDREFF. The chain links TRBV2 to TRBJ2-1; perhaps TRBD2 as D (5 bases). V lost 4 bases to trimming and J lost 14 bases, with 15 bases between them. CDR3 length: 12 residues. The germline gives CDR1 SNHLY, CDR2 FYNNEI.

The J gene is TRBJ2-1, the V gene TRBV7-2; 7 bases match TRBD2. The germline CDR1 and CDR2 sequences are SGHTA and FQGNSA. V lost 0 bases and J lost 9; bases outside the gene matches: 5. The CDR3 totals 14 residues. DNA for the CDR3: TGTGCCAGCAGCTTAGCGGCGGGGGAGTTTGAGCAGTTCTTC. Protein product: CASSLAAGEFEQFF.

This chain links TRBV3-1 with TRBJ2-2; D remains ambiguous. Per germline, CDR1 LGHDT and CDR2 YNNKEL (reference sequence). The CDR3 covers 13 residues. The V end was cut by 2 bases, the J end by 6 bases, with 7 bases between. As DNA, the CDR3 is TGTGCCAGCAGCCAACTCCAGGCCGGGGAGCTGTTTTTT. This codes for CASSQLQAGELFF.

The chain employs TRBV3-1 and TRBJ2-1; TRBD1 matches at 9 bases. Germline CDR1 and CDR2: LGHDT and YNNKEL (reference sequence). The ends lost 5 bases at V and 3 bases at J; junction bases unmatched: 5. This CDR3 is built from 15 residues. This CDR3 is CASSAGQGRYNEQFF. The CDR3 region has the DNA TGTGCCAGCAGCGCCGGACAGGGGCGCTACAATGAGCAGTTCTTC.

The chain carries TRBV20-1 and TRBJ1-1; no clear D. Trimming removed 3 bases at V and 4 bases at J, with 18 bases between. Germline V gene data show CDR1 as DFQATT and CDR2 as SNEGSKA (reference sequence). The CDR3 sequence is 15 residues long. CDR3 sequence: CSASPSHLGATEAFF. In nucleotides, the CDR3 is TGCAGTGCTAGTCCCTCGCATCTGGGAGCCACTGAAGCTTTCTTT.

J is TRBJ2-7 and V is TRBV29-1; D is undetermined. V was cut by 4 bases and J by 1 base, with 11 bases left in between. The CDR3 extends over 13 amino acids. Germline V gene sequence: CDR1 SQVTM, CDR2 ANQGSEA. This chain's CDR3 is CSVVGRRSYEQYF. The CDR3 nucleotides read TGCAGCGTTGTCGGCAGGCGGTCCTACGAGCAGTACTTC.

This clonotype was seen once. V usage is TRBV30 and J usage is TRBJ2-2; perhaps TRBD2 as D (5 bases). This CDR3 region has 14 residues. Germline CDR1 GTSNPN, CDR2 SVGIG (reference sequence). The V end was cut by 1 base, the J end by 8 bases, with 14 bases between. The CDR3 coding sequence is TGTGCCTGGAGTGCACTAGTGGGTAGTGGGGAGCTGTTTTTT. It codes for CAWSALVGSGELFF.

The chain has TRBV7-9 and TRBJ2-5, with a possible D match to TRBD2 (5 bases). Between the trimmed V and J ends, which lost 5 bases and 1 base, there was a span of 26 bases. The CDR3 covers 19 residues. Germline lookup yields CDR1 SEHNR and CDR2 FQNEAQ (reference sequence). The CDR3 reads CASSHRGTTWRTRQETQYF. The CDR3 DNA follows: TGTGCCAGCAGCCATCGGGGTACCACTTGGCGTACGCGCCAAGAGACCCAGTACTTC.

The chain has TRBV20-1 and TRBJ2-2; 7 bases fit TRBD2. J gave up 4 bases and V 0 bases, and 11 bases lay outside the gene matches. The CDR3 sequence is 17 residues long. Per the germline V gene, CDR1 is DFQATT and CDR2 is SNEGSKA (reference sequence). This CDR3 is CSARDHMREGRTGELFF. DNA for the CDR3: TGCAGTGCTAGAGATCATATGAGGGAGGGCCGCACCGGGGAGCTGTTTTTT.

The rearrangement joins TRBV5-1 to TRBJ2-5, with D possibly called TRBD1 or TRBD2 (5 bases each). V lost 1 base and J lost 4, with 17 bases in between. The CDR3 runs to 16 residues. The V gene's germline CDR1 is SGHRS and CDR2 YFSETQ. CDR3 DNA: TGCGCCAGCAGCTTGACCTCCGGGGCCGGAGGAGAGACCCAGTACTTC. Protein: CASSLTSGAGGETQYF.